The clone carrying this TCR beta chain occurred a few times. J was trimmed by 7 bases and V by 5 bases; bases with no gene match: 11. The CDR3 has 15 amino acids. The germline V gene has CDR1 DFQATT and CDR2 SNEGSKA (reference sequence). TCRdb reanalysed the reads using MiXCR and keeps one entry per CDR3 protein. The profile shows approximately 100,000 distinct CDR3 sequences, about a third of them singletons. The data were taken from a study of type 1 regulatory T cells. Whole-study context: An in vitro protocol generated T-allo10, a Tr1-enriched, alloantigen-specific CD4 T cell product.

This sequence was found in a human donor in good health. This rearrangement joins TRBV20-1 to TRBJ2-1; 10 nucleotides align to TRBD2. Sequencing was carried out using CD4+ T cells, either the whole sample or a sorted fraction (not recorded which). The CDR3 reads CSAPASGRAGNEQFF. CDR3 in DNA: TGCAGTGCTCCTGCCAGCGGGAGGGCCGGGAATGAGCAGTTCTTC.